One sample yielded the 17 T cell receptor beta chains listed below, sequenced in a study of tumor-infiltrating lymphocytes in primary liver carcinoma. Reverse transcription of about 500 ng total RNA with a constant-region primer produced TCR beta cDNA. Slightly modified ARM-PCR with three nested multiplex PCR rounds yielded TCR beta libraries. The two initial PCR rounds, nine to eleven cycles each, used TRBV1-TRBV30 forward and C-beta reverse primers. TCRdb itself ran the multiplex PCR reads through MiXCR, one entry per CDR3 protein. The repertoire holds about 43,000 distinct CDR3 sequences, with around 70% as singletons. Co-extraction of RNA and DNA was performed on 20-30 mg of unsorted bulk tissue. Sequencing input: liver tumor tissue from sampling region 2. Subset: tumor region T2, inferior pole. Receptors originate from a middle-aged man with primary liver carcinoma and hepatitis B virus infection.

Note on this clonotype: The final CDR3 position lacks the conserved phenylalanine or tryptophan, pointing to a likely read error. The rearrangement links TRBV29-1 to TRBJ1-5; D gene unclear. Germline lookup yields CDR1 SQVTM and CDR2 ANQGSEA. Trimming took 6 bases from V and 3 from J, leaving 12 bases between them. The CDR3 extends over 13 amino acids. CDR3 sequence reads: CSVVGLINQPQHY. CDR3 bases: TGCAGCGTGGTCGGACTGATCAATCAGCCCCAGCATTAT.

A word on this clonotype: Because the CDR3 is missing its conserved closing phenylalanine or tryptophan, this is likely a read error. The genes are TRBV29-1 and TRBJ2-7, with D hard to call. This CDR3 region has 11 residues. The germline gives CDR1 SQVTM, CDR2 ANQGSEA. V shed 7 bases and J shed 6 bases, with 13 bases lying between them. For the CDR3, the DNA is TGCAGCGCCCTCTTCAAGGCCGAGCAGTACCTC. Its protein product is CSALFKAEQYL.

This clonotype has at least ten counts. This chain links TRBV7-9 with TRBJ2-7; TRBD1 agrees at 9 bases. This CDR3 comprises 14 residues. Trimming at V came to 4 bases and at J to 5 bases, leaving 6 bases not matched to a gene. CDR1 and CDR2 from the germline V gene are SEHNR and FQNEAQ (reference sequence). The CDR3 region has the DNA TGTGCCAGCAGCTCGGGACAGGGTGAGAACGAGCAGTACTTC. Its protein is CASSSGQGENEQYF.

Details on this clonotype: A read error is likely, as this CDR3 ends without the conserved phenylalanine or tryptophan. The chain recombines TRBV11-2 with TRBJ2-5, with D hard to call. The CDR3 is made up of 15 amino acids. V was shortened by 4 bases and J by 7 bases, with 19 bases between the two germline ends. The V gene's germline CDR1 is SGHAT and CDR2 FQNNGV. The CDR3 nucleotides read TGTGCCAGCAGCTCCCGGTCAGCCCCAGGAGTGACCCAGTACTAC. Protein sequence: CASSSRSAPGVTQYY.

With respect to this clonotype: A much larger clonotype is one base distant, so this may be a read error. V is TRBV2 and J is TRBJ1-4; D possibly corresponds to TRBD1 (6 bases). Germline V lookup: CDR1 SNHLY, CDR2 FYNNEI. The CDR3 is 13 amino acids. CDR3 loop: CGSNKDRLEKLFF. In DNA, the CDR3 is TGTGGCAGCAACAAGGACAGACTAGAAAAACTGTTTTTT.

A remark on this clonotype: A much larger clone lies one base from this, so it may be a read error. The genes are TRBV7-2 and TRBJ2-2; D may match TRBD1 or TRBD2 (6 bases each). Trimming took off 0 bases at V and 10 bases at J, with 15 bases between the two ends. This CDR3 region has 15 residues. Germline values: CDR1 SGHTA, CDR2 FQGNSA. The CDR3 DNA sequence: TGTGCCAGCAGCTTAGCACGGGGGCTCTCCGTGGAGCTGTTTTTT. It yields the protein CASSLARGLSVELFF.

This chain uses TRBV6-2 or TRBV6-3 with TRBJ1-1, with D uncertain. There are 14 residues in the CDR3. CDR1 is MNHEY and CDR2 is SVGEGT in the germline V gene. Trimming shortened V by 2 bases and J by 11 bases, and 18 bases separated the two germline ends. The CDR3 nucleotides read TGTGCCAGCAGTTACCCCTGGATAACCCCGATGGCTTTCTTT. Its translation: CASSYPWITPMAFF.

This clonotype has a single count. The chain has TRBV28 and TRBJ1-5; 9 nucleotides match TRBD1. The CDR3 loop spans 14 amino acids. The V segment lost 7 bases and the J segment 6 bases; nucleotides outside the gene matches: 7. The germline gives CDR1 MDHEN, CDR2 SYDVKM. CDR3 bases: TGTGCCAGCAAAAGACAGGGGGTGATTCAGCCCCAGCATTTT. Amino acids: CASKRQGVIQPQHF.

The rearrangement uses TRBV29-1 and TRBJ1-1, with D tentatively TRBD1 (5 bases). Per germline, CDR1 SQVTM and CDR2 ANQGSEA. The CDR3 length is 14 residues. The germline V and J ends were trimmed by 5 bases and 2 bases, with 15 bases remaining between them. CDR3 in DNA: TGCAGCGTTCTTCAGACAGAGAGCAACACTGAAGCTTTCTTT. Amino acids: CSVLQTESNTEAFF. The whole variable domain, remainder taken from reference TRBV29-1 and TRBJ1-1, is SAVISQKPSRDICQRGTSLTIQCQVDSQVTMMFWYRQQPGQSLTLIATANQGSEATYESGFVIDKFPISRPNLTFSTLTVSNMSPEDSSIYLCSVLQTESNTEAFFGQGTRLTVV.

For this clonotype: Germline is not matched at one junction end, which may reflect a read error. DNA for the CDR3: TGTACCAGCAGATCTCTTAGAGGGGGCTTCTCTGGGGCCAACGTCCTGACTTTC. It yields the protein CTSRSLRGGFSGANVLTF. V is TRBV6-1 and J is TRBJ2-6; 7 nucleotides line up with TRBD1. The CDR3 runs 18 residues. Germline values: CDR1 MNHNS, CDR2 SASEGT.

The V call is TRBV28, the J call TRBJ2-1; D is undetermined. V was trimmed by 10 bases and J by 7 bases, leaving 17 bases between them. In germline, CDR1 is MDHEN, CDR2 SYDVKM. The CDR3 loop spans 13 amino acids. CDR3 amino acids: CANCLSPFNEQFF. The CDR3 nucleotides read TGTGCCAACTGTTTAAGTCCATTTAATGAGCAGTTCTTC.

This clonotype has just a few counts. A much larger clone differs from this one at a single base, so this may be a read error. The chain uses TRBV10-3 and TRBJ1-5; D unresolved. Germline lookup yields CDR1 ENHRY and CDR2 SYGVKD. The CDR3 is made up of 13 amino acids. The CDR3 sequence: CANSETQDQSQHF. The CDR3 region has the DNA TGTGCCAACAGTGAAACACAAGATCAGTCCCAGCATTTT.

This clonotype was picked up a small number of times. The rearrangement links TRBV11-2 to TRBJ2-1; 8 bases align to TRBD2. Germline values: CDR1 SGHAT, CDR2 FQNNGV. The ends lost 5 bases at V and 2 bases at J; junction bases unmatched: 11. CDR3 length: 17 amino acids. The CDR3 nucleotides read TGTGCCAGCAGCCCCTGCGGTAGCGGGATTACCTACAATGAGCAGTTCTTC. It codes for CASSPCGSGITYNEQFF.

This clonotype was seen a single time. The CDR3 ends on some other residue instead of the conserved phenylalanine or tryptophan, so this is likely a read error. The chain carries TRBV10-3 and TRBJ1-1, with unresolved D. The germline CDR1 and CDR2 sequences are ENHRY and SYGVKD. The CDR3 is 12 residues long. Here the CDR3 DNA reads TGTGGCATCAGTGACCCGTCCACCGAAGCTTTCTCT. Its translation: CGISDPSTEAFS.

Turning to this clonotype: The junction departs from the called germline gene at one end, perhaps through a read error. CDR3 sequence reads: CAGSSYVLVGQGSNEQFF. As DNA, the CDR3 is TGTGCCGGCAGCTCGTACGTGTTGGTAGGACAGGGTAGCAATGAGCAGTTCTTC. The rearrangement links TRBV5-5 to TRBJ2-1; 8 nucleotides match TRBD1. Germline loops: CDR1 SGHKS, CDR2 YYEKEE (reference sequence). This CDR3 spans 18 amino acids.

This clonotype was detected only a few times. The CDR3 loop reads CSVVHGVTQYF. CDR3 nucleotides: TGCAGCGTAGTGCACGGGGTTACGCAGTATTTT. The V gene is TRBV29-1, the J gene TRBJ2-3, with a possible D match to TRBD2 (5 bases). Germline-derived CDR1 and CDR2 are SQVTM and ANQGSEA. This CDR3 spans 11 amino acids. The V end lost 6 bases, the J end lost 8 bases, and 12 bases lay between the germline ends.

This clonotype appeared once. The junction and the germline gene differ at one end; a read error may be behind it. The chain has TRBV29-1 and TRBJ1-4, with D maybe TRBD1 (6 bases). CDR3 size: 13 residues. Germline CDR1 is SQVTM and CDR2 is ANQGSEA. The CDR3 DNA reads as TGTAGCATTGGCCGGGGGCGGAATGAAAAACTGTTTTTT. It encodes CSIGRGRNEKLFF.